This TCR beta chain comes out of a study of T cells after yellow fever vaccination. A 5'RACE template-switching step, the method used to make TCR cDNA, added a universal primer site and UMIs. TCRdb used MiXCR to reprocess the 5' RACE reads, holding one entry per CDR3 protein. The sample lists just under 600,000 distinct CDR3 sequences, approximately 13% occurring once. Germline loops: CDR1 SGHDT, CDR2 YYEEEE. V dropped 1 base and J dropped 4 bases, with 14 bases sitting between them. This CDR3 has 15 amino acids. To note about this clonotype: Just one base apart from a much larger clone, this may be a read error.

This clonotype was sampled from a man aged 30 to 45 who received the YFV17D yellow fever vaccine. This specimen was PBMCs, taken on the day of the yellow fever booster vaccination. The V gene is TRBV5-6, the J gene TRBJ2-5; D is possibly TRBD2 (5 bases). CDR3 region: CASSLPSGKRETQYF. The CDR3 DNA follows: TGTGCCAGCAGCTTGCCATCGGGAAAACGAGAGACCCAGTACTTC.